These 5 T cell receptor beta chains were sequenced from one sample in a study of blood T cell repertoires in COVID-19. TCRdb's table, derived via immunoSEQ multiplex PCR, lists solely in-frame clones and lacks some. The sample holds approximately 300,000 clones, around 85% seen once. Sequenced material: PBMCs or T cells enriched from blood (not recorded which). The receptors were sampled from a young woman who had recovered from COVID-19.

The chain links TRBV30 to TRBJ2-7; 10 positions match TRBD1. The germline V gene has CDR1 GTSNPN and CDR2 SVGIG (reference sequence). This CDR3 contains 15 residues. V dropped 2 bases and J dropped 2; count of bases not matched to a gene: 6. The CDR3 reads CAWSKIGQGAYEQYF. The CDR3 DNA sequence: TGTGCCTGGAGTAAGATTGGACAGGGGGCCTACGAGCAGTACTTC.

V usage is TRBV28 and J usage is TRBJ1-1, with a possible D match to TRBD1 (6 bases). This CDR3 spans 16 amino acids. The V and J ends lost 5 bases and 0 bases respectively, with 16 bases between them. Germline values: CDR1 MDHEN, CDR2 SYDVKM. The CDR3 DNA sequence: TGTGCCAGCAGTCCGGGACATATCCCTTTGAACACTGAAGCTTTCTTT. This translates into CASSPGHIPLNTEAFF.

This chain's CDR3 is CASSLLGLAGVEQYF. The CDR3 DNA sequence: TGTGCCAGCAGTTTGTTGGGACTAGCGGGAGTCGAGCAGTACTTC. The gene calls are TRBV28 and TRBJ2-7; 14 nucleotides agree with TRBD2. Per germline, CDR1 MDHEN and CDR2 SYDVKM. Trimming took 3 bases from V and 6 from J; bases not matched to a gene: 4. The CDR3 extends over 15 amino acids.

This rearrangement joins TRBV4-1 to TRBJ1-2, with TRBD1 matching 8 bases. The CDR3 totals 15 residues. V was clipped by 0 bases and J by 4 bases; unmatched bases: 4. Per germline, CDR1 MGHRA and CDR2 YSYEKL. The CDR3 nucleotides are TGCGCCAGCAGCCAAGACAGGGGGCGTACCTATGGCTACACCTTC. Its translation is CASSQDRGRTYGYTF.

The chain employs TRBV29-1 and TRBJ2-2; 9 nucleotides agree with TRBD1. J lost 4 bases, V lost 4 bases, and 7 bases had no gene match. This CDR3 has 15 residues. Germline V gives CDR1 SQVTM, CDR2 ANQGSEA. The CDR3 DNA sequence: TGCAGCGTTGGGCCGGGGACAGGGAGCACCGGGGAGCTGTTTTTT. Encoded protein: CSVGPGTGSTGELFF.